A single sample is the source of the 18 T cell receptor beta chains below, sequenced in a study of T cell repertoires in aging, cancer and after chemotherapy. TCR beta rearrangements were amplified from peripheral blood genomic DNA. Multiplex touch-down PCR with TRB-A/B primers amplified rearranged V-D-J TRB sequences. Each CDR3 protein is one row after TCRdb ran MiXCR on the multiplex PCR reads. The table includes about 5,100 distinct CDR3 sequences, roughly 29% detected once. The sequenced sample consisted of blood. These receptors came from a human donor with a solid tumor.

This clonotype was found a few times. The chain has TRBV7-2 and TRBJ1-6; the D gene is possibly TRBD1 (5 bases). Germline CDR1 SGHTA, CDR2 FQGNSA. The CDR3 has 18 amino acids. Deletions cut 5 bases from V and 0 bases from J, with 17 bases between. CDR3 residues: CASSPTGTIGSYNSPLHF. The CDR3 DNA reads TGTGCCAGCAGCCCCACCGGGACGATAGGCTCCTATAATTCACCCCTCCACTTT.

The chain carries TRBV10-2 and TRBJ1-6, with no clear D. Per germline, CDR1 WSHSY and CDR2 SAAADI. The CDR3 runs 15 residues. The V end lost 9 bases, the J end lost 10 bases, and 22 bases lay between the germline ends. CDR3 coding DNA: TGCGCCAGTCGCACCTCCGGGAGTAGGGAATCACCCCTCCACTTT. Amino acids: CASRTSGSRESPLHF.

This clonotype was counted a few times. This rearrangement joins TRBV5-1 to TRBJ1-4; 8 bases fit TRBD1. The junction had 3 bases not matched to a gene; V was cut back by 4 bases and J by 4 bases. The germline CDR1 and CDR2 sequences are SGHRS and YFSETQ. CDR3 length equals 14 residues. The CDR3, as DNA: TGCGCCAGCAGCCAGGGACAGGTTAATGAAAAACTGTTTTTT. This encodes CASSQGQVNEKLFF.

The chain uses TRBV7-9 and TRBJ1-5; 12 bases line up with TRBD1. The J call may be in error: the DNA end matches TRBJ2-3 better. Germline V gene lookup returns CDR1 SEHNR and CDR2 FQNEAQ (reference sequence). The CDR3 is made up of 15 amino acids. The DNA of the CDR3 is TGTGCCAGCAGAGACGGGACAGGGGGCTATCAGCCCCAGTATTTT. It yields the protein CASRDGTGGYQPQYF.

The CDR3 region has the DNA TGTGCCAGCAGTTCGGACGCAGTGGGGCTAGGCGAGCAGTACTTC. The encoded protein is CASSSDAVGLGEQYF. V gene TRBV12-3 or TRBV12-4 combines with J gene TRBJ2-7, with a possible D match to TRBD1 (5 bases). This CDR3 spans 15 amino acids. V was shortened by 4 bases and J by 6 bases, with 19 bases between the two germline ends.

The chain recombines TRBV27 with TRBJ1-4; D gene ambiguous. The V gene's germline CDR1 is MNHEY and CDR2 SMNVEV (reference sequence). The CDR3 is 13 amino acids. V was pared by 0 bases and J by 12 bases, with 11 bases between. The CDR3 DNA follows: TGTGCCAGCAGTTTATCGACCAGTGCGCAACTGTTTTTT. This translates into CASSLSTSAQLFF.

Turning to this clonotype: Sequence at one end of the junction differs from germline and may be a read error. CDR3 protein: CARSFTRGQGGGEQFF. CDR3 sequence (DNA): TGTGCCAGAAGCTTCACGAGGGGCCAGGGGGGAGGTGAGCAGTTCTTC. V and J are TRBV5-6 and TRBJ2-1; the D gene is possibly TRBD1 (7 bases). CDR1 and CDR2 from the germline V gene are SGHDT and YYEEEE. The CDR3 is 16 residues long. Together with reference TRBV5-6 and TRBJ2-1, the CDR3 gives the full variable domain: DAGVTQSPTHLIKTRGQQVTLRCSPKSGHDTVSWYQQALGQGPQFIFQYYEEEERQRGNFPDRFSGHQFPNYSSELNVNALLLGDSALYLCARSFTRGQGGGEQFFGPGTRLTVL.

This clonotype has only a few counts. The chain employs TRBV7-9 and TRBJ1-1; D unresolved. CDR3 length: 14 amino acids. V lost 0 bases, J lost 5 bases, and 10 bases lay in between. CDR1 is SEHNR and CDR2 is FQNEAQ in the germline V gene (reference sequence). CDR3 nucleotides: TGTGCCAGCAGCTTAGCGGCGAGAGGGACTGAAGCTTTCTTT. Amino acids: CASSLAARGTEAFF.

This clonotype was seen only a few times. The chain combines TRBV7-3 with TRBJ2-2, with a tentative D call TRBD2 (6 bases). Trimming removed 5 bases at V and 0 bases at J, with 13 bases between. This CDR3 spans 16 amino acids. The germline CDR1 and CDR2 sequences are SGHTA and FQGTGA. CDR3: CASSPAGPANTGELFF. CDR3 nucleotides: TGTGCCAGCAGCCCAGCGGGCCCCGCGAACACCGGGGAGCTGTTTTTT.

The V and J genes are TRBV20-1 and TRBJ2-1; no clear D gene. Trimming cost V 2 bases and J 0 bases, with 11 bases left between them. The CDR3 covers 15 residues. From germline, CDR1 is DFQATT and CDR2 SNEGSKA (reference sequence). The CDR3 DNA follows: TGCAGTGCTAGAAATCAGCCGGGCTCCTACAATGAGCAGTTCTTC. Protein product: CSARNQPGSYNEQFF.

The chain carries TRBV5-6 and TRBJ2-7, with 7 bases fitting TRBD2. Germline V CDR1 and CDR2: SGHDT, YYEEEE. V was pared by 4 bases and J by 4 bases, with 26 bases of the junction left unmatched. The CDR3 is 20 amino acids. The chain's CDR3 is CASSRGRDPRTSRKTYEQYF. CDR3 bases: TGTGCCAGCAGCCGAGGCCGGGACCCTAGGACTAGTCGGAAAACTTACGAGCAGTACTTC.

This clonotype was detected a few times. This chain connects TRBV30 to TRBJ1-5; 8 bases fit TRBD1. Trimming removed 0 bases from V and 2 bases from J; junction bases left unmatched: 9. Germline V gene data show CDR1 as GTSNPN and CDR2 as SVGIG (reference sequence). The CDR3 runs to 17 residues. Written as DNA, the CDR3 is TGTGCCTGGAGTGTCGGCTCCAGGGGGCATCGCAATCAGCCCCAGCATTTT. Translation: CAWSVGSRGHRNQPQHF.

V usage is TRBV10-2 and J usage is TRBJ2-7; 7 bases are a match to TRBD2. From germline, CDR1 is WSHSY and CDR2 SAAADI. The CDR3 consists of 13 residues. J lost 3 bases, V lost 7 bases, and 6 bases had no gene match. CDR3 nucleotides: TGCGCCAGCACCGGAGCGGGACTCTACGAGCAGTACTTC. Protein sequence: CASTGAGLYEQYF.

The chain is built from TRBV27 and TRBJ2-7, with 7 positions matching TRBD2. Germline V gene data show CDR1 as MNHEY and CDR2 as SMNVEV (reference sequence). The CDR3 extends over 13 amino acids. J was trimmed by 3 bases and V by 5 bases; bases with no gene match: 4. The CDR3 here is CASSRGGGYEQYF. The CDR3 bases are TGTGCCAGCAGTCGCGGGGGAGGCTACGAGCAGTACTTC.

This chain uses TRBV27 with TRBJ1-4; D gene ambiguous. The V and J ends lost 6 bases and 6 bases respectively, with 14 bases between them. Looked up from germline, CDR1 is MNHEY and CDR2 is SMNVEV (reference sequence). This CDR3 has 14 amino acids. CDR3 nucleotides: TGTGCCAGCAGAACAAGGGTGGGTGATGAAAAACTGTTTTTT. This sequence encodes CASRTRVGDEKLFF.

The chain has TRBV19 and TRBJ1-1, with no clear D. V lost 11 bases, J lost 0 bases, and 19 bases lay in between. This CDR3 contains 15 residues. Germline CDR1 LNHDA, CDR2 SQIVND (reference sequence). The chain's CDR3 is CASKGRFVMNTEAFF. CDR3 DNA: TGTGCCTCCAAGGGCAGGTTTGTCATGAACACTGAAGCTTTCTTT. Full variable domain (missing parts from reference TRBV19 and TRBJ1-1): DGGITQSPKYLFRKEGQNVTLSCEQNLNHDAMYWYRQDPGQGLRLIYYSQIVNDFQKGDIAEGYSVSREKKESFPLTVTSAQKNPTAFYLCASKGRFVMNTEAFFGQGTRLTVV.

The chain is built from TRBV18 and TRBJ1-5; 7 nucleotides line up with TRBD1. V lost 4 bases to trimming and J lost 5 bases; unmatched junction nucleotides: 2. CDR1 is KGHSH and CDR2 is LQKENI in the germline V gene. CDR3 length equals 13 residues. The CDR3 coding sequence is TGTGCCAGCTCACAGGGGGCTGATCAGCCCCAGCATTTT. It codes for CASSQGADQPQHF.

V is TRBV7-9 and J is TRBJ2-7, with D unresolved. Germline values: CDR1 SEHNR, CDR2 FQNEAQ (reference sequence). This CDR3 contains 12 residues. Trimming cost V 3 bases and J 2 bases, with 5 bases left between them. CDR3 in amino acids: CASSLSAYEQYF. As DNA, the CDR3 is TGTGCCAGCAGCTTGAGCGCCTACGAGCAGTACTTC.